The 23 T cell receptor beta chains presented below share a single source sample, sequenced in a study of T cell responses to AZD1222 COVID-19 vaccine. Generated by immunoSEQ multiplex PCR, the TCRdb table keeps only in-frame clones and is missing some. This table has 100,000 to 150,000 clones, about 89% appearing once. This specimen consisted of peripheral blood, obtained on day 0 of MenACWY control vaccination. The receptors come from an adult in good health.

This clone was counted only a few times. The CDR3 protein is CASSSTSSQDTQYF. CDR3 in DNA: TGTGCCAGCAGCTCGACTAGTTCCCAAGATACGCAGTATTTT. The chain links TRBV5-4 to TRBJ2-3, with a possible D match to TRBD2 (6 bases). The CDR3 extends over 14 amino acids. Germline loops: CDR1 SGHNT, CDR2 YYREEE (reference sequence). Trimming took off 3 bases at V and 5 bases at J, with 13 bases between the two ends. Using reference TRBV5-4 and TRBJ2-3 for the parts outside the CDR3, the full variable domain is ETGVTQSPTHLIKTRGQQVTLRCSSQSGHNTVSWYQQALGQGPQFIFQYYREEENGRGNFPPRFSGLQFPNYSSELNVNALELDDSALYLCASSSTSSQDTQYFGPGTRLTVL.

This chain joins TRBV11-3 and TRBJ1-1, with 7 bases identical to TRBD1. Germline values: CDR1 SGHNT, CDR2 YENEEA. The CDR3 has 14 residues. The J segment lost 11 bases and the V segment lost 4 bases, leaving 13 bases of the junction unmatched. The CDR3 nucleotides are TGTGCCAGCAGCTACTCCTCCGACAGGGCGACCGCTTTCTTT. Translated: CASSYSSDRATAFF.

The chain has TRBV19 and TRBJ2-7, with 11 bases fitting TRBD1. CDR1 and CDR2 (germline): LNHDA, SQIVND (reference sequence). This CDR3 has 13 amino acids. V dropped 8 bases and J dropped 7; count of bases not matched to a gene: 7. The CDR3 loop reads CASGGQGASEQYF. DNA for the CDR3: TGTGCCAGTGGTGGACAGGGGGCGTCGGAGCAGTACTTC.

This rearrangement joins TRBV6-5 to TRBJ1-1, with D perhaps TRBD1 (6 bases). This CDR3 is built from 12 residues. V lost 5 bases to trimming and J lost 11 bases, with 15 bases between them. Germline values: CDR1 MNHEY, CDR2 SVGAGI. The CDR3 sequence is CASSSRGATAFF. As DNA, the CDR3 is TGTGCCAGCAGTAGTCGGGGGGCGACTGCTTTCTTT.

The CDR3 sequence is CASSQEGGGNTEAFF. The CDR3 DNA sequence: TGTGCCAGCAGCCAAGAAGGGGGGGGGAACACTGAAGCTTTCTTT. This sequence joins TRBV3-1 (or the pseudogene TRBV3-2) and TRBJ1-1; possibly TRBD1 for D (6 bases). The CDR3 length is 15 residues. Trimming shortened V by 0 bases and J by 1 base, and 9 bases separated the two germline ends. Germline V gene data show CDR1 as LGHDT and CDR2 as YNNKEL (reference sequence).

The gene calls are TRBV7-2 and TRBJ2-7; D perhaps matches TRBD1 (6 bases). The CDR3 contains 15 residues. Trimming left V 5 bases short and J 0 bases short, with 14 bases between. Germline V gene sequence: CDR1 SGHTA, CDR2 FQGNSA. The CDR3 region is CASSLRLDSSYEQYF. CDR3 in DNA: TGTGCCAGCAGCCTCAGATTGGACAGCTCCTACGAGCAGTACTTC.

The chain links TRBV27 to TRBJ1-5, with D unclear. CDR3 length equals 15 residues. Per germline, CDR1 MNHEY and CDR2 SMNVEV (reference sequence). With 6 bases removed from V and 0 bases from J, the gap between germline ends came to 12 bases. In DNA, the CDR3 is TGTGCCAGCAGGCGGACCGAATATAGCAATCAGCCCCAGCATTTT. Protein: CASRRTEYSNQPQHF.

This CDR3 reads CASRTRTLGYTF. The CDR3 region has the DNA TGTGCCAGCAGGACACGGACGCTTGGCTACACCTTC. This chain joins TRBV12-3 or TRBV12-4 and TRBJ1-2; D remains unclear. Trimming removed 6 bases at V and 7 bases at J, with 12 bases between. The CDR3 covers 12 residues.

This clone appeared a single time. The chain recombines TRBV29-1 with TRBJ2-1; perhaps TRBD2 as D (5 bases). There are 16 residues in the CDR3. The V gene's germline CDR1 is SQVTM and CDR2 ANQGSEA. Trimming pared 0 bases from V and 3 bases from J, leaving 15 bases between. Here the CDR3 reads CSVEEFRLAIYNEQFF. CDR3 sequence (DNA): TGCAGCGTTGAAGAGTTCCGCCTAGCCATCTACAATGAGCAGTTCTTC.

The chain carries TRBV12-5 and TRBJ2-7; the match to TRBD2 covers 10 bases. The CDR3 runs to 15 residues. The germline V gene has CDR1 LGHNT and CDR2 FRNRAP. V trimming: 6 bases; J trimming: 1 base; junction bases outside the gene matches: 6. CDR3 amino acids: CASGPRTSGSYEQYF. In DNA form, the CDR3 reads TGTGCTAGTGGCCCACGGACTAGCGGATCCTACGAGCAGTACTTC. The full variable domain, with the rest looked up from reference TRBV12-5 and TRBJ2-7, is DARVTQTPRHKVTEMGQEVTMRCQPILGHNTVFWYRQTMMQGLELLAYFRNRAPLDDSGMPKDRFSAEMPDATLATLKIQPSEPRDSAVYFCASGPRTSGSYEQYFGPGTRLTVT.

The chain combines TRBV6-5 with TRBJ2-7, with 7 bases matching TRBD2. Germline assignment: CDR1 MNHEY and CDR2 SVGAGI. There are 16 residues in the CDR3. Trimming took 2 bases from V and 7 from J; bases not matched to a gene: 14. The CDR3 here is CASSYTTSTSGGEQYF. The CDR3 DNA reads as TGTGCCAGCAGTTACACTACGAGTACCTCCGGGGGGGAGCAGTACTTC.

V usage is TRBV7-3 and J usage is TRBJ2-1; 11 bases are shared with TRBD2. CDR3 length: 16 residues. The J segment lost 5 bases and the V segment lost 3 bases, leaving 6 bases of the junction unmatched. Per germline, CDR1 SGHTA and CDR2 FQGTGA. In DNA form, the CDR3 reads TGTGCCAGCAGCTTGACTCGACTAGCGGGACACAATGAGCAGTTCTTC. Residues: CASSLTRLAGHNEQFF.

The chain is built from TRBV5-8 and TRBJ1-2, with no clear D. CDR3 length: 14 residues. V was shortened by 0 bases and J by 3 bases, with 9 bases between the two germline ends. In germline, CDR1 is SGHTS, CDR2 YDEGEE. CDR3 sequence: CASSLARGHYGYTF. CDR3 bases: TGTGCCAGCAGCTTGGCTCGAGGACACTATGGCTACACCTTC. The whole variable domain, filled in from reference TRBV5-8 and TRBJ1-2, reads EAGVTQSPTHLIKTRGQQATLRCSPISGHTSVYWYQQALGLGLQFLLWYDEGEERNRGNFPPRFSGRQFPNYSSELNVNALELEDSALYLCASSLARGHYGYTFGSGTRLTVV.

The rearrangement links TRBV7-2 to TRBJ1-5; TRBD1 is a possible D gene (6 bases). Per the germline V gene, CDR1 is SGHTA and CDR2 is FQGNSA. The CDR3 extends over 17 amino acids. The V end was cut by 1 base, the J end by 2 bases, with 15 bases between. The CDR3 loop reads CASSLDSTRGRNQPQHF. In DNA, the CDR3 is TGTGCCAGCAGCTTAGACTCCACACGGGGGCGCAATCAGCCCCAGCATTTT.

This clone was counted a few times. The CDR3 sequence is CASSLVGRLDEQFF. CDR3 DNA: TGTGCCAGCAGTTTAGTGGGGCGCCTGGATGAGCAGTTCTTC. The chain has TRBV27 and TRBJ2-1; D possibly corresponds to TRBD1 (5 bases). The CDR3 contains 14 residues. Trimming took 2 bases from V and 8 from J, leaving 13 bases between them. In germline, CDR1 is MNHEY, CDR2 SMNVEV (reference sequence).

This clone turned up a few times. The rearrangement links TRBV29-1 to TRBJ1-5, with D perhaps matching TRBD1 (5 bases). Trimming removed 4 bases from V and 3 bases from J, with 10 bases in between. CDR3 length equals 13 residues. The V gene's germline CDR1 is SQVTM and CDR2 ANQGSEA. The CDR3 sequence is CSVATENNQPQHF. The DNA for the CDR3 is TGCAGCGTTGCGACAGAAAACAATCAGCCCCAGCATTTT.

The chain combines TRBV28 with TRBJ1-2, with TRBD1 matching 8 bases. CDR1 is MDHEN and CDR2 is SYDVKM in the germline V gene. With 7 bases clipped from V and 4 bases from J, the junction kept 11 bases outside the gene matches. This CDR3 contains 15 residues. The CDR3 DNA reads as TGTGCCAGCATGGCCCCCGGGACAGGAGTCTATGGCTACACCTTC. Protein sequence: CASMAPGTGVYGYTF.

The rearrangement joins TRBV5-1 to TRBJ1-6; D remains unclear. Germline assignment: CDR1 SGHRS and CDR2 YFSETQ. This CDR3 is built from 15 residues. V was clipped by 4 bases and J by 7 bases, with 15 bases between them. The CDR3 reads CASSPLAGSNSPLHF. In DNA, the CDR3 is TGCGCCAGCAGCCCCCTCGCGGGGTCGAATTCACCCCTCCACTTT.

The rearrangement uses TRBV5-1 and TRBJ2-7; D is possibly TRBD1 or TRBD2 (5 bases each). Germline CDR1 reads SGHRS; CDR2 reads YFSETQ. Deletions cut 2 bases from V and 3 bases from J, with 12 bases between. The CDR3 runs 14 residues. The CDR3 region has the DNA TGCGCCAGCAGCTTTTCGGGACCCAACTACGAGCAGTACTTC. Translation gives CASSFSGPNYEQYF. Combining the CDR3 with reference TRBV5-1 and TRBJ2-7 gives the whole variable domain KAGVTQTPRYLIKTRGQQVTLSCSPISGHRSVSWYQQTPGQGLQFLFEYFSETQRNKGNFPGRFSGRQFSNSRSEMNVSTLELGDSALYLCASSFSGPNYEQYFGPGTRLTVT.

The chain employs TRBV4-2 and TRBJ2-1; 9 nucleotides agree with TRBD2. With 0 bases clipped from V and 8 bases from J, the junction kept 11 bases outside the gene matches. CDR1 is LGHNA, CDR2 YNFKEQ, per germline. This CDR3 has 17 amino acids. The CDR3 loop reads CASSQELLAGVFDEQFF. The CDR3 nucleotides read TGTGCCAGCAGCCAAGAGTTGTTAGCGGGAGTGTTCGATGAGCAGTTCTTC.

This chain joins TRBV27 and TRBJ2-3; maybe TRBD2 (5 bases). Per germline, CDR1 MNHEY and CDR2 SMNVEV (reference sequence). There are 13 residues in the CDR3. V lost 3 bases and J lost 4, with 8 bases in between. The DNA for the CDR3 is TGTGCCAGCAGTTTCCTAGCTTCAGATACGCAGTATTTT. As protein: CASSFLASDTQYF.

V gene TRBV11-3 combines with J gene TRBJ2-1; D perhaps matches TRBD2 (6 bases). V was shortened by 7 bases and J by 2 bases, with 15 bases between the two germline ends. There are 15 residues in the CDR3. The germline CDR1 and CDR2 sequences are SGHNT and YENEEA. CDR3 DNA sequence: TGTGCCAGCACCGCGGGACTCCTTACCTACAATGAGCAGTTCTTC. Translating gives CASTAGLLTYNEQFF.

This clone has a handful of counts. The rearrangement joins TRBV5-1 to TRBJ2-7; possibly TRBD2 for D (6 bases). Germline CDR1 is SGHRS and CDR2 is YFSETQ. V shed 4 bases and J shed 0 bases, with 17 bases lying between them. The CDR3 runs to 16 residues. The CDR3 loop reads CASSPQQRALSYEQYF. Here the CDR3 DNA reads TGCGCCAGCAGCCCTCAACAGCGGGCCCTCTCCTACGAGCAGTACTTC.